In its sample, the clone carrying this T cell receptor (beta chain) was seen many times. Its antigen is unidentified. The source of the sample is a study of molecular identifiers for immune sequencing clone quantification. Overall study findings and caveats: Clones with over 20 RNA copies captured over 99% of effector molecules but under 1% of naive ones. Reports indicate spiked Jurkat TCR RNA from one cell could be found among around 1 million naive cells.

Previously described methods and listed TCR primers were employed for the bulk TCR libraries. MiXCR, applied by TCRdb to the PCR reads, yields one record per CDR3 protein. This sample yields more than 300,000 distinct CDR3 sequences, of which 20% to 25% are seen a single time; roughly 0.8% belongs to the top ten. As CD8+CD4-CCR7+CD45RA+ cells, naive CD8 T cells were sorted. The junction had 7 bases not matched to a gene; V was cut back by 5 bases and J by 4 bases. The CDR3 is 16 amino acids. Germline V gene lookup returns CDR1 SEHNR and CDR2 FQNEAQ (reference sequence). The sample was naive CD8+ T cells from blood, with Jurkat cell RNA spiked in. Subset in this sample: FACS-sorted CD8+CD4-CCR7+CD45RA+ naive T cells. This receptor was obtained from a human donor in good health. Some libraries in this study had Jurkat cell RNA spiked in. This chain connects TRBV7-9 to TRBJ2-3, with TRBD2 identical over 12 bases. CDR3: CASSLSSGRASDTQYF. The CDR3 coding sequence is TGTGCCAGCAGCCTATCTAGCGGGAGGGCCTCAGATACGCAGTATTTT. Using reference TRBV7-9 and TRBJ2-3 for the parts outside the CDR3, the full variable domain is DTGVSQNPRHKITKRGQNVTFRCDPISEHNRLYWYRQTLGQGPEFLTYFQNEAQLEKSRLLSDRFSAERPKGSFSTLEIQRTEQGDSAMYLCASSLSSGRASDTQYFGPGTRLTVL.